These T cell receptor beta chains were read from a single sample in a study of blood T cell repertoires in COVID-19. The data were produced by immunoSEQ multiplex PCR, yet TCRdb's version contains in-frame clones alone and is incomplete. Among some 190,000 clones, about 83% were seen once, and the ten largest hold roughly 20%. Material for sequencing was peripheral blood. The receptors were gathered from a person between 65 and 80 years old with COVID-19, enrolled during active disease. The CDR3 runs from the conserved cysteine through the conserved F or W. A D gene is named only where the DNA matches it firmly. Clone size, where shown, is once, few, many, or a class for clones that have expanded.

V	J	size	D	DNA	CDR3
TRBV2	TRBJ1-1	NA	NA	TGTGCCAGCAGTGAGAGCCTGGTCGCTGAAGCTTTCTTT	CASSESLVAEAFF
TRBV6-2/TRBV6-3	TRBJ2-3	few	NA	TGTGCCAGCAGTTACGGGAGCCTATTCACAGATACGCAGTATTTT	CASSYGSLFTDTQYF
TRBV7-2	TRBJ1-5	NA	NA	TGTGCCAGCAGCTTAGAATCCGGTCCTAGCAATCAGCCCCAGCATTTT	CASSLESGPSNQPQHF
TRBV5-1	TRBJ2-1	once	TRBD1	TGCGCCAGCAGCCTAAGGACAGGGACCTACAATGAGCAGTTCTTC	CASSLRTGTYNEQFF
TRBV19	TRBJ1-1	NA	TRBD1	TGTGCCAGTAGCGGACAGGGTTCGAACACTGAAGCTTTCTTT	CASSGQGSNTEAFF
TRBV6-5	TRBJ1-5	NA	TRBD1	TGTGCCAGCAGCTTGACAGGGTTAAGCAATCAGCCCCAGCATTTT	CASSLTGLSNQPQHF
TRBV19	TRBJ2-7	NA	NA	TGTGCCAGTAGACAGGTTACCTCCTCCTACGAGCAGTACTTC	CASRQVTSSYEQYF
TRBV5-1	TRBJ2-2	NA	NA	TGCGCCAGCAGGGTTGACAGTACCGGGGAGCTGTTTTTT	CASRVDSTGELFF
TRBV7-2	TRBJ2-7	NA	TRBD2	TGTGCCAGCAGCCTAATCACTAGCGGTTCCTACGAGCAGTACTTC	CASSLITSGSYEQYF
TRBV18	TRBJ1-1	NA	NA	TGTGCCAGCTCACCTCTCTCGGGAGGCACTGAAGCTTTCTTT	CASSPLSGGTEAFF
TRBV19	TRBJ2-1	NA	NA	TGTGCCAGTAGTAGGGAGATTCGGGTCGATGAGCAGTTCTTC	CASSREIRVDEQFF
TRBV6-1	TRBJ2-5	NA	TRBD2	TGTGCCAGCAGTGAAACGGGTCTAGCGGGGGGGGAGACCCAGTACTTC	CASSETGLAGGETQYF
TRBV28	TRBJ2-3	NA	NA	TGTGCCGCTTTACGGGGTTTGGCAGATACGCAGTATTTT	CAALRGLADTQYF
TRBV3-1/TRBV3-2	TRBJ1-1	NA	NA	TGTGCCAGCAGTCTTGATCCCCACTACCCGAACACTGAAGCTTTCTTT	CASSLDPHYPNTEAFF
TRBV5-4	TRBJ2-2	NA	TRBD1	TGTGCCAGCAGAAGAAATTTACCGGGACAGGGATCCGGGGAGCTGTTTTTT	CASRRNLPGQGSGELFF
TRBV3-1/TRBV3-2	TRBJ2-1	NA	TRBD1	TGTGCCAGCAGCCTTTCGGGGACAGGGGAGTACAATGAGCAGTTCTTC	CASSLSGTGEYNEQFF
TRBV19	TRBJ1-6	NA	NA	TGTGCCAGTACCCTCGGGACGACAGGTTCACCCCTCCACTTT	CASTLGTTGSPLHF
TRBV18	TRBJ2-2	NA	TRBD2	TGTGCCAGCTCACCACTAGCGGGAGCCGGGGAGCTGTTTTTT	CASSPLAGAGELFF
TRBV6-5	TRBJ1-5	NA	TRBD1	TGTGCCAGCAGTTCGAAAGGGGGCGGCAATCAGCCCCAGCATTTT	CASSSKGGGNQPQHF
TRBV19	TRBJ1-1	NA	TRBD1	TGTGCCAGTAGTCCCCCAGGACAGGAGGGCACTGAAGCTTTCTTT	CASSPPGQEGTEAFF
TRBV29-1	TRBJ2-7	NA	TRBD1	TGCAGCGCCGTGACCGGGACAGGTACCTACGAGCAGTACTTC	CSAVTGTGTYEQYF
TRBV7-9	TRBJ2-3	NA	TRBD1	TGTGCCAGCAGCCCCCCGGGACAGGCAGTCACAGATACGCAGTATTTT	CASSPPGQAVTDTQYF
TRBV7-2	TRBJ1-5	NA	TRBD1	TGTGCCAGCAGCTTAGCTTTACAGGGGAATCAGCCCCAGCATTTT	CASSLALQGNQPQHF
TRBV28	TRBJ2-1	NA	NA	TGTGCCAGCAGTTCCCTCCAGGGGTTGTACAATGAGCAGTTCTTC	CASSSLQGLYNEQFF
TRBV5-1	TRBJ2-3	NA	NA	TGCGCCAGCAGCCTCGCGGGCATTAGCGGTTCCGATACGCAGTATTTT	CASSLAGISGSDTQYF
TRBV18	TRBJ1-1	NA	NA	TGTGCCAGCTCACCGTCAGGGAACACTGAAGCTTTCTTT	CASSPSGNTEAFF
TRBV5-3	TRBJ1-5	NA	NA	TGTGCCAGAACTAGGGGGTCGGACAATCAGCCCCAGCATTTT	CARTRGSDNQPQHF
TRBV19	TRBJ2-1	NA	NA	TGTGCCAGTAGCAGGAAAGACAATGAGCAGTTCTTC	CASSRKDNEQFF
TRBV7-2	TRBJ2-1	NA	TRBD2	TGTGCCAGCAGCATGGGACTAGCGGGGCTCGATGAGCAGTTCTTC	CASSMGLAGLDEQFF
TRBV3-1/TRBV3-2	TRBJ2-7	NA	TRBD1	TGTGCCAGCAGCCAAGCCCCAGGACAGGGGGTGTACAGCCTGAATCGGGACTACGAGCAGTACTTC	CASSQAPGQGVYSLNRDYEQYF
TRBV19	TRBJ2-5	NA	NA	TGTGCCAGTAGTATAGTCAGGGGTGAGACCCAGTACTTC	CASSIVRGETQYF
TRBV5-5	TRBJ2-3	NA	NA	TGTGCCAGCATCAGTAACAGGAACACAGATACGCAGTATTTT	CASISNRNTDTQYF
TRBV2	TRBJ1-6	few	TRBD1	TGTGCCAGCAGTCCCCGGGGACAGGTTAATTCACCCCTCCACTTT	CASSPRGQVNSPLHF
TRBV4-1	TRBJ1-2	NA	NA	TGCGCCAGCAGCCAAGCGCGGGAAGGGTTTAACTATGGCTACACCTTC	CASSQAREGFNYGYTF
TRBV5-8	TRBJ1-5	NA	NA	TGTGCCAGCAGCTTGGTGGGCAGGGGCATCGGTCAGCCCCAGCATTTT	CASSLVGRGIGQPQHF
TRBV6-6	TRBJ1-2	NA	TRBD1	TGTGCCAGCAGTTACCCAGGACAGGCTCGGGGCTACACCTTC	CASSYPGQARGYTF